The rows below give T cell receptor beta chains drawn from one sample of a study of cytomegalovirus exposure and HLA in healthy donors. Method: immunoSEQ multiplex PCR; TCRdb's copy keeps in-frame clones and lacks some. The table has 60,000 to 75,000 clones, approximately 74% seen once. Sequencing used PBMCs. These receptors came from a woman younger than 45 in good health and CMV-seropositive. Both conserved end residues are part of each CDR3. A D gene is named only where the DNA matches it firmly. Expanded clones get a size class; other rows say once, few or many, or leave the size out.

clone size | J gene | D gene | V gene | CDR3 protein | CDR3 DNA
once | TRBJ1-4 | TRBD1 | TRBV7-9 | CASSPGGSEKLFF | TGTGCCAGCAGCCCAGGGGGTAGTGAAAAACTGTTTTTT
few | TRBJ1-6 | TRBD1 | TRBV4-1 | CASSQKTGGNYNSPLHF | TGCGCCAGCAGCCAAAAGACAGGGGGCAACTATAATTCACCCCTCCACTTT
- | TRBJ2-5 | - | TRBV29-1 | CSVLQEGFETKYF | TGCAGCGTTCTACAGGAAGGTTTCGAGACCAAGTACTTC
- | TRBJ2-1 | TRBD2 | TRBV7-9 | CASSLVRGGQYNEQFF | TGTGCCAGCAGCTTAGTTCGCGGGGGGCAGTACAATGAGCAGTTCTTC
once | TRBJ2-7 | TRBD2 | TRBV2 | CASVAGTRRAEQYF | TGTGCCAGCGTAGCCGGGACTAGAAGAGCCGAGCAGTACTTC
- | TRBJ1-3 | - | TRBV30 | CAWSVGGVGNTIYF | TGTGCCTGGAGTGTCGGAGGGGTAGGAAACACCATATATTTT
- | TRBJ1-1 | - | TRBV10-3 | CAIGETGTEAFF | TGTGCCATCGGGGAGACAGGCACTGAAGCTTTCTTT
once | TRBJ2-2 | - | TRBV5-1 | CASSSRETGELFF | TGCGCCAGCAGCTCTCGGGAGACCGGGGAGCTGTTTTTT
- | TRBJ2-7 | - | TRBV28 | CASSLWDYSSYEQYF | TGTGCCAGCAGTTTATGGGACTATAGCTCCTACGAGCAGTACTTC
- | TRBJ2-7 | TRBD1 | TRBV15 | CATSLRTGSYEQYF | TGTGCCACCAGCCTTCGGACAGGGTCCTACGAGCAGTACTTC
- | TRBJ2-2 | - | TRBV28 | CASSRPRGPNTGELFF | TGTGCCAGCAGTCGACCCAGGGGTCCGAACACCGGGGAGCTGTTTTTT
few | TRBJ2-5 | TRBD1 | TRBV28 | CASSFAGGARETQYF | TGTGCCAGCAGTTTTGCAGGGGGCGCGAGAGAGACCCAGTACTTC
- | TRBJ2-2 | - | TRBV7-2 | CASSLAGGGATGELFF | TGTGCCAGCAGCTTAGCGGGGGGAGGAGCGACCGGGGAGCTGTTTTTT
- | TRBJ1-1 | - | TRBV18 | CASSIGQRNTEAFF | TGTGCCAGCTCAATAGGACAGCGCAACACTGAAGCTTTCTTT
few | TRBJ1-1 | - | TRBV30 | CAWSGLGAFGNTEAFF | TGTGCCTGGAGCGGGCTGGGGGCGTTCGGGAACACTGAAGCTTTCTTT
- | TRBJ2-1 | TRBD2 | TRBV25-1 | CASSGPTGAGGYNEQFF | TGTGCCAGCAGTGGGCCGACGGGAGCGGGAGGCTACAATGAGCAGTTCTTC
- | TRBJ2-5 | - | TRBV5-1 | CASSLAATGGETQYF | TGCGCCAGCAGCTTGGCCGCGACAGGTGGAGAGACCCAGTACTTC
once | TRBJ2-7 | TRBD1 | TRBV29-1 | CSALLTGGYEQYF | TGCAGCGCCCTTCTGACAGGGGGCTACGAGCAGTACTTC
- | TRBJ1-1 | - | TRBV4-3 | CASSQGTGVNTEAFF | TGCGCCAGCAGCCAAGGGACGGGGGTGAACACTGAAGCTTTCTTT
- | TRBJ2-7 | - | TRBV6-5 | CASSSRTNRGNEQYF | TGTGCCAGCAGTTCTCGGACAAATAGGGGAAACGAGCAGTACTTC
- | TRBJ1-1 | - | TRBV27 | CASSLTINTEAFF | TGTGCCAGCAGCCTAACCATAAACACTGAAGCTTTCTTT
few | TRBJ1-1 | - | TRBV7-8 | CASTLWERVFF | TGTGCCAGCACTTTGTGGGAGCGGGTTTTCTTT
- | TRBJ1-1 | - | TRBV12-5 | CASGLDDIHEAFF | TGTGCTAGTGGTTTGGATGACATCCACGAAGCTTTCTTT
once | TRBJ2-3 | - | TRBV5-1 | CASRAGNGDTQYF | TGCGCCAGCAGGGCAGGGAATGGAGATACGCAGTATTTT
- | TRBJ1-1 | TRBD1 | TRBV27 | CASSHRTGLAFF | TGTGCCAGCAGCCACCGGACAGGTTTGGCTTTCTTT
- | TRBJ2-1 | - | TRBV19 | CASSSGQYNEQFF | TGTGCCAGTAGTTCAGGGCAATACAATGAGCAGTTCTTC
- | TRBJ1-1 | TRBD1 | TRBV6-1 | CASIMAGTGETEAFF | TGTGCCAGCATTATGGCCGGGACAGGGGAAACTGAAGCTTTCTTT
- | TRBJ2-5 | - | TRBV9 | CASSVATVGEETQYF | TGTGCCAGCAGCGTAGCTACAGTCGGGGAAGAGACCCAGTACTTC
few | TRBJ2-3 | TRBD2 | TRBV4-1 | CASSQVVGLAGAGDTQYF | TGCGCCAGCAGCCAAGTAGTGGGACTAGCGGGAGCAGGGGATACGCAGTATTTT
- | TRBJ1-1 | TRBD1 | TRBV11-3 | CASRQGTGEAFF | TGTGCCAGCAGACAAGGGACAGGGGAAGCTTTCTTT
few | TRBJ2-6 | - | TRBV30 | CAWSGVDKGVGANVLTF | TGTGCCTGGAGTGGGGTGGACAAGGGGGTGGGGGCCAACGTCCTGACTTTC
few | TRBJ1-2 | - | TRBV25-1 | CASSESGGEGGYTF | TGTGCCAGCAGTGAATCCGGGGGAGAGGGTGGCTACACCTTC
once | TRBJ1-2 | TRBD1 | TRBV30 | CAWSAGTGDDYTF | TGTGCCTGGAGTGCCGGGACAGGGGATGACTACACCTTC
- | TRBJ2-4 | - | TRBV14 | CASSQASAKNIQYF | TGTGCCAGCAGCCAAGCTAGCGCTAAAAACATTCAGTACTTC
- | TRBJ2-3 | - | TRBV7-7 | CASSLAGGSDTQYF | TGTGCCAGCAGCTTAGCGGGAGGATCAGATACGCAGTATTTT